This T cell receptor (beta chain) was sequenced in a study of cytomegalovirus exposure and HLA in healthy donors. General study results and limits: According to a later analysis, TCR clusters from the first cohort tended to co-occur in the roughly 110 validation repertoires. It was about 150 TCR beta chains that were listed as cytomegalovirus-associated.

CDR1 is MGHDK, CDR2 SYGVNS, per germline. After removal of 7 bases from V and 0 bases from J, the junction contained 5 bases not matched to a gene. The length of the CDR3 is 15 residues. Regarding this clone: Its specificity is unknown.

This table comes from immunoSEQ multiplex PCR, and its TCRdb copy is limited to in-frame clones, with some not included. The sample lists roughly 260,000 clones; nearly 90% were seen once. This chain joins TRBV25-1 and TRBJ1-3, with TRBD1 matching over 8 bases. Sequencing was done on a sample of PBMCs. This clonotype was obtained from a woman younger than 35 in good health and CMV-seronegative. DNA of the CDR3: TGTGCCAGCATCCCGACAGGGGCCTCTGGAAACACCATATATTTT. Its translation is CASIPTGASGNTIYF.